This record covers a single T cell receptor beta chain. Antigen unknown. Primers for the PCR totalled 60 Vbeta and 13 Jbeta. Sequencing was performed with immunoSEQ multiplex PCR; in TCRdb, only in-frame clones are kept and a portion is missing. The data hold about 130,000 clones, with under 80% observed a single time. The source of the sample is a study of cytomegalovirus exposure and HLA in healthy donors. Study at large: A data release that came early held approximately 85 million unique TCRs from HLA-typed donors.

Broader study findings: A few chains linked to CMV were shown in vitro to be specific for CMV antigens. A reported reduction in N-insertions relative to the 666-donor mean was seen in an Asian-associated ancestry cluster in a later analysis.

The receptor comes from a man younger than 35 in good health and CMV-seropositive. Material: PBMCs.

This CDR3 reads CASSLARVEGAGTEAFF. The CDR3 DNA reads as TGCGCCAGCAGCTTGGCCCGTGTGGAGGGGGCGGGCACTGAAGCTTTCTTT. The chain links TRBV5-1 to TRBJ1-1; the match to TRBD1 covers 7 bases. Germline V lookup: CDR1 SGHRS, CDR2 YFSETQ. Trimming at V came to 0 bases and at J to 4 bases, leaving 12 bases not matched to a gene. This CDR3 is 17 amino acids long.